The entry below describes one T cell receptor (beta chain). Its antigen is not known. This specimen belongs to a study of shared clonotypes between healthy human individuals. Whole-study findings and limits: A limitation of the genetic and exposure-history diversity represented arose from few donors.

The V gene lost 8 bases and the J gene lost 1 base, with 11 bases spanning the gap. The CDR3 spans 13 residues. Germline CDR1 and CDR2: MDHEN and SYDVKM. Here immunoSEQ multiplex PCR was the method, and the copy in TCRdb shows in-frame clones only, minus some. The sample includes roughly 500,000 clones, 90% to 97% of them seen just once. The chain couples TRBV28 to TRBJ1-2, with no clear D. This sequence originates from a woman under 40 in good health. Sequencing was done on a sample of naive CD4+ T cells sorted from blood. Subset in this sample: CD45RA+ positively selected. The CDR3 DNA reads as TGTGCCAGCTCGCAGATGAGTAACTATGGCTACACCTTC. The encoded protein is CASSQMSNYGYTF.